This T cell receptor (beta chain) was recorded in a study of CD8 T cells in Susac syndrome. Sequencing of TCR beta drew on CD8+ and CD4+ T cells from blood. Recently defined diagnostic criteria for definite or probable disease were fulfilled by Susac syndrome patients. Negative isolation was used for CD8+ and CD4+ T cells and FACS enrichment for TEMRA cells. RNA amounts of 0.5 to 1 ug underwent reverse transcription with random hexamers. immunoSEQ multiplex PCR amplified TCR beta CDR3 across 54 Vbeta, 13 Jbeta. From the immunoSEQ multiplex PCR reads, TCRdb called clonotypes with MiXCR, one entry per CDR3 protein. Counted here are just over 150,000 distinct CDR3 sequences, roughly 96% occurring once; the ten biggest clones make up approximately 0.15%. Trimming stripped 6 bases from V and 3 bases from J, with 14 bases between. Germline CDR1 SEHNR, CDR2 FQNEAQ (reference sequence). The CDR3 runs to 14 residues.

The chain employs TRBV7-9 and TRBJ2-5; weak D call: TRBD2 (6 bases). The sequenced material came from CD4+ T cells from PBMCs. This TCR was recovered from a human donor with Susac syndrome. Here the CDR3 DNA reads TGTGCCAGCAGGAAGGGACTGGGAGAAGAGACCCAGTACTTC. Translation: CASRKGLGEETQYF.